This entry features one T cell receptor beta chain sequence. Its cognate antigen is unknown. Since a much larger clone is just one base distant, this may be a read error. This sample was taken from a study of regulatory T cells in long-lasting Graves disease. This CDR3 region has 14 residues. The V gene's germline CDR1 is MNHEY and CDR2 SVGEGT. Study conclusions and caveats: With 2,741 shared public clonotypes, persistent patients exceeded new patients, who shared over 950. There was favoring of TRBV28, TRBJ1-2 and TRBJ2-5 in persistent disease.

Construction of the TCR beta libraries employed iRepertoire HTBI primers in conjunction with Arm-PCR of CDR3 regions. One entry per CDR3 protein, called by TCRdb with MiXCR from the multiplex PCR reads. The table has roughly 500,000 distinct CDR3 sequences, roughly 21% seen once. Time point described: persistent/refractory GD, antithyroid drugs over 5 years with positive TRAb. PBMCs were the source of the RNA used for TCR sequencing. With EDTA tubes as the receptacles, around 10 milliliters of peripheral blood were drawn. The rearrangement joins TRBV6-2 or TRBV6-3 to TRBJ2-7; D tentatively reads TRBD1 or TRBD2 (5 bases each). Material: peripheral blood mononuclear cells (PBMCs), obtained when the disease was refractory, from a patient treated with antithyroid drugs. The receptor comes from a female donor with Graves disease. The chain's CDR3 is CASSDTGGSYKQYF. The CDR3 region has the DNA TGTGCCAGCAGTGATACAGGCGGGTCCTACAAGCAGTACTTC.